This passage covers 7 T cell receptor beta chains from one sample sequenced in a study of OX40 agonist ivuxolimab in advanced cancers. Method: immunoSEQ multiplex PCR; TCRdb's copy keeps in-frame clones and lacks some. The sample consists of roughly 95,000 clones, 86% of them appearing once. Material: CD4+ or CD8+ T cells sorted from blood, obtained in a trial of the OX40 agonist ivuxolimab. The source of these receptors is an adult with an advanced solid tumor such as melanoma, head and neck, liver or kidney cancer.

The chain recombines TRBV6-5 with TRBJ1-2; possible D gene TRBD1, 5 bases. The CDR3 extends over 13 amino acids. Germline V gene sequence: CDR1 MNHEY, CDR2 SVGAGI. Trimming removed 2 bases at V and 8 bases at J, with 12 bases between. The CDR3 DNA reads as TGTGCCAGCAGTTACGACGGGGGTCGCGGCTACACCTTC. This translates into CASSYDGGRGYTF.

The chain recombines TRBV5-1 with TRBJ2-3; D ambiguous. The CDR3 is made up of 15 amino acids. The V end was cut by 3 bases, the J end by 2 bases, with 13 bases between. Per germline, CDR1 SGHRS and CDR2 YFSETQ. CDR3 DNA: TGCGCCAGCAGCTCCCAATTCGACTCCACAGATACGCAGTATTTT. Its translation is CASSSQFDSTDTQYF.

The chain uses TRBV10-3 and TRBJ2-3; no definite D call. CDR1 is ENHRY and CDR2 is SYGVKD in the germline V gene. Trimming removed 10 bases at V and 3 bases at J, with 8 bases between. The CDR3 contains 11 residues. CDR3 sequence (DNA): TGTGCCACCTGTTCGACAGATACGCAGTATTTT. This gives the protein CATCSTDTQYF.

This clone was seen a single time. This chain's CDR3 is CASSEAGTATDTQYF. CDR3 DNA sequence: TGTGCCAGCAGTGAAGCGGGGACTGCTACAGATACGCAGTATTTT. The chain links TRBV6-1 to TRBJ2-3, with D tentatively TRBD2 (6 bases). Germline V gene sequence: CDR1 MNHNS, CDR2 SASEGT. With 0 bases removed from V and 3 bases from J, the gap between germline ends came to 10 bases. This CDR3 is built from 15 residues.

V gene TRBV6-1 combines with J gene TRBJ2-7; D not resolved. Germline CDR1 and CDR2: MNHNS and SASEGT. Trimming cost V 1 base and J 1 base, with 8 bases left between them. This CDR3 spans 14 amino acids. CDR3: CASSEDADSYEQYF. CDR3 sequence (DNA): TGTGCCAGCAGTGAAGACGCAGATTCCTACGAGCAGTACTTC.

The rearrangement uses TRBV7-3 and TRBJ2-3, with TRBD2 matching over 8 bases. This CDR3 contains 15 residues. The V and J ends lost 3 bases and 4 bases, in that order; junction bases with no gene match: 6. Germline V CDR1 and CDR2: SGHTA, FQGTGA. The CDR3 DNA is TGTGCCAGCAGCTTTAGCGGGGCCAGCGCAGATACGCAGTATTTT. As protein: CASSFSGASADTQYF.

This clone was detected only a few times. This chain uses TRBV6-1 with TRBJ1-6, with TRBD1 as a possible D gene (6 bases). Trimming removed 8 bases at V and 5 bases at J, with 10 bases between. The CDR3 runs to 13 residues. Germline CDR1 is MNHNS and CDR2 is SASEGT. The CDR3 sequence is CASGQRDNSPLHF. CDR3 sequence (DNA): TGTGCCAGCGGACAGAGAGATAATTCACCCCTCCACTTT.